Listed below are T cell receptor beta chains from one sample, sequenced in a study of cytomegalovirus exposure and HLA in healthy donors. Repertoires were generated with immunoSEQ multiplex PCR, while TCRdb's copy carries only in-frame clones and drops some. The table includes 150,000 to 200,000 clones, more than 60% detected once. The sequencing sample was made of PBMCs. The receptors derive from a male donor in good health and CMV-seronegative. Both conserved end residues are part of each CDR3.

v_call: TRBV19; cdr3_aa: CASNGAQAGGETQYF
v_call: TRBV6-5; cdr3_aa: CASRTGINSPLHF
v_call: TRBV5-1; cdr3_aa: CASSPGTFYYGYTF
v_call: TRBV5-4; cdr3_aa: CASSPGGRATNEKLFF
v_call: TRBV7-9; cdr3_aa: CASSLAGALEKLFF
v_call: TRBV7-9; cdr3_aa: CASSLPATNEKLFF
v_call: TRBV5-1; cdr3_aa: CASRKDRLNQETQYF
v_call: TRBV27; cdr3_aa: CASSSTQGYEQYF
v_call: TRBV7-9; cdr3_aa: CASSLGRPRDEQYF
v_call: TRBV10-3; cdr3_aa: CAIGLYNEQFF
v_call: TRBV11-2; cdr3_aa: CASSLGQGAIHYGYTF
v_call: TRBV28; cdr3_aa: CASTPDSYTEAFF
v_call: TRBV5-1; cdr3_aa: CASSLGGTMNTEAFF
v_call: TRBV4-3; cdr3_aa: CASSQAGTGANVLTF
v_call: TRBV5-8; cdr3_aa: CASSLAGKAYNEQFF
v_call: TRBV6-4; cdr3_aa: CANQVLDRKNRNTEAFF
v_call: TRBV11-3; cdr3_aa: CASSSRGKDRGAGELFF
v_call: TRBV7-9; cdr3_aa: CASSLGGSSYNSPLHF
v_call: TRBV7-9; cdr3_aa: CASSPRDRAYNSPLHF
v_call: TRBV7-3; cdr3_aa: CASSLRGRADYEQYF
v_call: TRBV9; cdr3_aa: CASSAGQGGSYEQYF
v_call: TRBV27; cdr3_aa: CASSSGQSITTEQYF
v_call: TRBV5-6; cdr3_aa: CASSPTGTSGRNEQFF
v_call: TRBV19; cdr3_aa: CASSLPGEEYNEQFF
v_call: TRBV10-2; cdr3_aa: CASSGPPSDYILGYTF
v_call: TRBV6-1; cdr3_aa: CASSVQGAGGYTF
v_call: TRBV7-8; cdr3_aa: CASSVRRTSGSTDTQYF
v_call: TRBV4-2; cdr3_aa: CASSQGIGVYEQYF
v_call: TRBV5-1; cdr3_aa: CASSLLAGTSGDEQYF
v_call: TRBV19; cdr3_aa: CASSMGTSGISSYEQYF
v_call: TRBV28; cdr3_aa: CASRSLAGVIYEQYF
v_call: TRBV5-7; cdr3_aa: CASTEETQYF
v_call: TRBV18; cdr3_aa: CASSPPGQGKYQPQHF
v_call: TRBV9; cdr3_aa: CASSAGGGLTDTQYF
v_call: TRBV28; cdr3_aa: CASSLFGLSYEQYF
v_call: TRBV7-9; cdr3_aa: CASSPLLDRGLKAGKLFF
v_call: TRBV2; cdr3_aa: CASTGDGTKSNQPQHF
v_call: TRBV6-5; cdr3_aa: CASSYSTTGIYNEQFF
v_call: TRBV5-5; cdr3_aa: CASSPGGSPLIYGYTF
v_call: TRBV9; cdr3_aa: CASSVEGGRYNEQFF
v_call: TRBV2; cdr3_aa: CASSEARNPQYF
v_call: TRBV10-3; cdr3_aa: CAIREHSNSNQPQHF
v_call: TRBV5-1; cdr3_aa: CASSPTSGQGAYEQYF
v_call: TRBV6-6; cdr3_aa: CASSGLDTDTQYF
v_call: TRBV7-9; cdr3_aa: CASSPRTGSTDTQYF
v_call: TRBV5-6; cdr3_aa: CASSPIPGDTEAFF
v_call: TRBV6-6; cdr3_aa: CASSPNTGQGHGYTF
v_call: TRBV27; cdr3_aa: CASSYGANYGYTF
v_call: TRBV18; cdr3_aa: CASSHTTSGGRNEQYF
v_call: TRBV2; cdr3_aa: CASRGGELSYEQYF
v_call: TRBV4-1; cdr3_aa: CASSQVTTGVETQYF
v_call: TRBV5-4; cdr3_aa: CASGPYRGHADTQYF
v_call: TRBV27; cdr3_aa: CATQATLGVSNEQFF
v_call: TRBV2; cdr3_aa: CASSANLEQFF